These 28 T cell receptor beta chains were all obtained from the same sample, sequenced in a study of cytomegalovirus exposure and HLA in healthy donors. Using immunoSEQ multiplex PCR, the repertoire was profiled, and TCRdb retains in-frame clones only, with some absent. The sample lists fewer than 120,000 clones, approximately 89% seen once, with around 1.9% in the top ten. Sequencing was done on a sample of PBMCs. These receptors came from a woman aged 18-35 years in good health and CMV-seronegative.

The rearrangement links TRBV5-1 to TRBJ2-7; possibly TRBD2 for D (6 bases). The length of the CDR3 is 13 residues. Germline CDR1 reads SGHRS; CDR2 reads YFSETQ. Deletions cut 4 bases from V and 3 bases from J, with 11 bases between. The CDR3 protein is CASSQAGNYEQYF. CDR3 nucleotides: TGCGCCAGCAGCCAAGCGGGTAACTACGAGCAGTACTTC. The variable domain in full, completed from reference TRBV5-1 and TRBJ2-7, reads KAGVTQTPRYLIKTRGQQVTLSCSPISGHRSVSWYQQTPGQGLQFLFEYFSETQRNKGNFPGRFSGRQFSNSRSEMNVSTLELGDSALYLCASSQAGNYEQYFGPGTRLTVT.

The gene calls are TRBV5-1 and TRBJ2-3; TRBD2 is a possible D gene (6 bases). Trimming left V 0 bases short and J 4 bases short, with 12 bases between. Germline-derived CDR1 and CDR2 are SGHRS and YFSETQ. The CDR3 spans 15 residues. DNA of the CDR3: TGCGCCAGCAGCTTGGTCGGCGGGATGGCAGATACGCAGTATTTT. It translates to CASSLVGGMADTQYF.

This clone was counted only a few times. The chain links TRBV11-2 to TRBJ1-2, with TRBD1 matching over 7 bases. The J segment lost 7 bases and the V segment lost 1 base, leaving 9 bases of the junction unmatched. This CDR3 has 15 residues. The germline V gene encodes CDR1 SGHAT and CDR2 FQNNGV. The CDR3, as DNA: TGTGCCAGCAGCTTAGGGTGGCAGGGGGACGGTGGCTACACCTTC. Amino acids: CASSLGWQGDGGYTF.

The CDR3: CASSPPLAGGRGEQYF. The CDR3 nucleotides read TGTGCCAGCAGCCCCCCACTAGCGGGGGGACGAGGCGAGCAGTACTTC. The chain carries TRBV7-2 and TRBJ2-7; 12 nucleotides align to TRBD2. Germline assignment: CDR1 SGHTA and CDR2 FQGNSA. The CDR3 contains 16 residues. The V gene end was trimmed by 5 bases and the J gene end by 6 bases; junction bases not matched to a gene: 11.

Worth noting for this clone: This sample includes further DNA sequences coding for the same CDR3. V and J are TRBV5-1 and TRBJ2-1; a possible D gene is TRBD1 (6 bases). Germline V gives CDR1 SGHRS, CDR2 YFSETQ. This CDR3 contains 14 residues. V was shortened by 0 bases and J by 4 bases, with 8 bases between the two germline ends. In DNA form, the CDR3 reads TGCGCCAGCAGCTTGGACAGGGCTTACAATGAGCAGTTCTTC. Translating it yields CASSLDRAYNEQFF.

V gene TRBV6-5 combines with J gene TRBJ1-3; D uncertain. The CDR3 runs 13 residues. CDR1 MNHEY and CDR2 SVGAGI come from the germline V gene. The ends were cut back, 6 bases at V and 7 bases at J, with 13 bases in the middle. CDR3 nucleotide sequence: TGTGCCAGCAGCCCTGTTATCGGTAACACCATATATTTT. As protein: CASSPVIGNTIYF.

The rearrangement joins TRBV30 to TRBJ2-7; D may be TRBD1 (5 bases). Germline V gene data show CDR1 as GTSNPN and CDR2 as SVGIG (reference sequence). This CDR3 has 15 amino acids. V dropped 0 bases and J dropped 1 base, with 13 bases sitting between them. The CDR3 DNA follows: TGTGCCTGGAGTGTATCTTCAGGGAAGTCCTACGAGCAGTACTTC. It translates to CAWSVSSGKSYEQYF.

This chain links TRBV2 with TRBJ1-6; 8 bases line up with TRBD1. V gave up 7 bases and J gave up 6 bases; unmatched junction bases: 2. CDR1 and CDR2 (germline): SNHLY, FYNNEI. This CDR3 is built from 13 residues. The CDR3 nucleotides are TGTGCCAGCAAGACAGGGGCTAATTCACCCCTCCACTTT. This translates into CASKTGANSPLHF.

V usage is TRBV5-1 and J usage is TRBJ2-1; TRBD2 matches 12 bases. Germline V gives CDR1 SGHRS, CDR2 YFSETQ. V was clipped by 3 bases and J by 7 bases; unmatched bases: 5. The CDR3 consists of 15 residues. This chain's CDR3 is CASSSVGLAGNEQFF. DNA of the CDR3: TGCGCCAGCAGCTCAGTTGGACTAGCGGGAAATGAGCAGTTCTTC.

The V and J genes are TRBV4-1 and TRBJ1-2; TRBD1 matches at 11 bases. V dropped 8 bases and J dropped 1; count of bases not matched to a gene: 3. The germline V gene encodes CDR1 MGHRA and CDR2 YSYEKL. This CDR3 comprises 14 residues. The CDR3 nucleotides are TGCGCCAGCGGACAGGGGGCACTTAACTATGGCTACACCTTC. Encoded protein: CASGQGALNYGYTF.

The chain employs TRBV7-6 and TRBJ1-5; D gene uncertain. This CDR3 is built from 13 residues. Germline V gene sequence: CDR1 SGHVS, CDR2 FNYEAQ. The ends were cut back, 1 base at V and 10 bases at J, with 11 bases in the middle. The CDR3 sequence is CASSLGGRLPQHF. The CDR3 bases are TGTGCCAGCAGCTTAGGAGGGCGTCTCCCCCAGCATTTT. The variable domain in full, completed from reference TRBV7-6 and TRBJ1-5, reads GAGVSQSPRYKVTKRGQDVALRCDPISGHVSLYWYRQALGQGPEFLTYFNYEAQQDKSGLPNDRFSAERPEGSISTLTIQRTEQRDSAMYRCASSLGGRLPQHFGDGTRLSIL.

The rearrangement joins TRBV29-1 to TRBJ1-1; the D gene is possibly TRBD1 (6 bases). Germline loops: CDR1 SQVTM, CDR2 ANQGSEA. Deletions cut 5 bases from V and 4 bases from J, with 14 bases between. The CDR3 is made up of 13 amino acids. The CDR3 nucleotides are TGCAGCGTTAGTTGGGACACGATCACTGAAGCTTTCTTT. Residues: CSVSWDTITEAFF.

This chain links TRBV6-6 with TRBJ2-7, with unresolved D. The CDR3 runs to 14 residues. CDR1 and CDR2 (germline): MNHNY, SVGAGI (reference sequence). V lost 7 bases to trimming and J lost 2 bases, with 15 bases between them. CDR3 sequence reads: CASKFGPEAYEQYF. The CDR3 DNA reads as TGTGCCAGCAAATTCGGCCCCGAGGCCTACGAGCAGTACTTC.

This chain uses TRBV15 with TRBJ2-1; maybe TRBD2 (5 bases). The germline V gene has CDR1 LNHNV and CDR2 YYDKDF (reference sequence). Trimming removed 3 bases at V and 1 base at J, with 13 bases between. The CDR3 is 16 amino acids. CDR3 DNA: TGTGCCACCAGCAGGCCATCCAGCGGTTCCTACAATGAGCAGTTCTTC. Its protein is CATSRPSSGSYNEQFF.

The chain uses TRBV30 and TRBJ1-2; 7 nucleotides align to TRBD1. CDR3 size: 12 residues. J gave up 6 bases and V 5 bases, and 6 bases lay outside the gene matches. Germline-derived CDR1 and CDR2 are GTSNPN and SVGIG (reference sequence). In nucleotides, the CDR3 is TGTGCCTGGGATCACAGGGGAAATGGCTACACCTTC. This gives the protein CAWDHRGNGYTF.

The rearrangement uses TRBV30 and TRBJ1-5, with 8 bases that match TRBD1. Germline values: CDR1 GTSNPN, CDR2 SVGIG (reference sequence). The length of the CDR3 is 14 residues. After removal of 2 bases from V and 2 bases from J, the junction contained 2 bases not matched to a gene. The CDR3: CAWSSDRGNQPQHF. CDR3 in DNA: TGTGCCTGGAGTTCGGACAGGGGCAATCAGCCCCAGCATTTT. Full variable domain (rest looked up from reference TRBV30 and TRBJ1-5): SQTIHQWPATLVQPVGSPLSLECTVEGTSNPNLYWYRQAAGRGLQLLFYSVGIGQISSEVPQNLSASRPQDRQFILSSKKLLLSDSGFYLCAWSSDRGNQPQHFGDGTRLSIL.

The chain uses TRBV5-6 and TRBJ2-1; D perhaps matches TRBD2 (6 bases). The V end was cut by 2 bases, the J end by 6 bases, with 18 bases between. In germline, CDR1 is SGHDT, CDR2 YYEEEE. CDR3 length: 16 amino acids. CDR3 in DNA: TGTGCCAGCAGCTTCCAGCGGGCAATGGGTGGCAATGAGCAGTTCTTC. This gives the protein CASSFQRAMGGNEQFF. Full variable domain (outside the CDR3, taken from reference TRBV5-6 and TRBJ2-1): DAGVTQSPTHLIKTRGQQVTLRCSPKSGHDTVSWYQQALGQGPQFIFQYYEEEERQRGNFPDRFSGHQFPNYSSELNVNALLLGDSALYLCASSFQRAMGGNEQFFGPGTRLTVL.

V is TRBV25-1 and J is TRBJ2-7; 7 bases map to TRBD2. The trim removed 2 bases at V and 4 bases at J, leaving 8 bases unmatched. The CDR3 covers 15 residues. The germline V gene has CDR1 MGHDK and CDR2 SYGVNS. This CDR3 is CASSEDRDYHYEQYF. Written as DNA, the CDR3 is TGTGCCAGCAGTGAAGATCGGGACTACCATTACGAGCAGTACTTC.

V and J are TRBV9 and TRBJ2-2; D gene uncertain. Trimming stripped 7 bases from V and 6 bases from J, with 10 bases between. The CDR3 extends over 12 amino acids. Germline values: CDR1 SGDLS, CDR2 YYNGEE. CDR3 sequence: CASAQTAGELFF. The CDR3 bases are TGTGCCAGCGCACAGACGGCCGGGGAGCTGTTTTTT.

V is TRBV6-6 and J is TRBJ1-5, with unresolved D. This CDR3 has 15 amino acids. V was trimmed by 6 bases and J by 5 bases, leaving 17 bases between them. Germline-derived CDR1 and CDR2 are MNHNY and SVGAGI (reference sequence). The CDR3 coding sequence is TGTGCCAGCAGCAGCCAACGGGGTGCGTATCAGCCCCAGCATTTT. Translating gives CASSSQRGAYQPQHF.

The V call is TRBV2, the J call TRBJ2-1, with TRBD1 matching 9 bases. With V trimmed by 7 bases and J by 6 bases, 7 bases remained unmatched. This CDR3 is 14 amino acids long. Germline CDR1 SNHLY, CDR2 FYNNEI. The CDR3 spells CASNEGTGINEQFF. DNA for the CDR3: TGTGCCAGCAACGAGGGGACAGGGATCAATGAGCAGTTCTTC.

The chain is built from TRBV19 and TRBJ2-7; 9 positions match TRBD1. CDR1 is LNHDA and CDR2 is SQIVND in the germline V gene (reference sequence). CDR3 length equals 15 residues. V lost 6 bases and J lost 4; bases outside the gene matches: 10. CDR3 residues: CASRDPGQGQYEQYF. As DNA, the CDR3 is TGTGCCAGTAGGGATCCGGGACAGGGACAGTACGAGCAGTACTTC. The variable domain in full, with the rest retrieved from reference TRBV19 and TRBJ2-7, is DGGITQSPKYLFRKEGQNVTLSCEQNLNHDAMYWYRQDPGQGLRLIYYSQIVNDFQKGDIAEGYSVSREKKESFPLTVTSAQKNPTAFYLCASRDPGQGQYEQYFGPGTRLTVT.

The chain is built from TRBV25-1 and TRBJ1-1; 7 bases map to TRBD1. V was pared by 2 bases and J by 4 bases, with 1 base of the junction left unmatched. This CDR3 has 13 amino acids. Germline CDR1 reads MGHDK; CDR2 reads SYGVNS. This CDR3 is CASSEQGGTEAFF. In DNA form, the CDR3 reads TGTGCCAGCAGTGAACAGGGGGGCACTGAAGCTTTCTTT.

This clone has more than one count but fewer than ten. The chain combines TRBV5-1 with TRBJ2-7, with 8 bases that match TRBD2. The CDR3 runs to 16 residues. The junction had 12 bases not matched to a gene; V was cut back by 1 base and J by 6 bases. CDR1 and CDR2 (germline): SGHRS, YFSETQ. In DNA form, the CDR3 reads TGCGCCAGCAGCTTGTGGAGGCCGGGAGGGCTGTCCGAGCAGTACTTC. Its protein product is CASSLWRPGGLSEQYF.

The chain couples TRBV18 to TRBJ2-2, with 7 bases that match TRBD1. The J segment lost 3 bases and the V segment lost 2 bases, leaving 15 bases of the junction unmatched. The CDR3 is 19 amino acids. The germline gives CDR1 KGHSH, CDR2 LQKENI. The CDR3 coding sequence is TGTGCCAGCTCACCATATTCACAGGGGAAAGGGAGCCACACCGGGGAGCTGTTTTTT. It codes for CASSPYSQGKGSHTGELFF.

This clone was seen a single time. This rearrangement joins TRBV27 to TRBJ2-7, with 12 nucleotides matching TRBD2. Germline values: CDR1 MNHEY, CDR2 SMNVEV (reference sequence). CDR3 length: 15 amino acids. With 5 bases clipped from V and 4 bases from J, the junction kept 6 bases outside the gene matches. This CDR3 is CASSPGLAGLYEQYF. CDR3 sequence (DNA): TGTGCCAGCAGTCCCGGACTAGCGGGACTTTACGAGCAGTACTTC.

This chain connects TRBV7-9 to TRBJ2-7; 11 nucleotides line up with TRBD1. Trimming removed 4 bases from V and 0 bases from J; junction bases left unmatched: 14. CDR1 SEHNR and CDR2 FQNEAQ come from the germline V gene (reference sequence). The CDR3 spans 19 residues. The CDR3 nucleotides read TGTGCCAGCAGCTCGCCGGGGCCCGGGACAGGGGGTGCCTCCTACGAGCAGTACTTC. This sequence encodes CASSSPGPGTGGASYEQYF.

V and J are TRBV7-8 and TRBJ2-1; perhaps TRBD1 as D (5 bases). The length of the CDR3 is 16 residues. Germline V gives CDR1 SGHVS, CDR2 FQNEAQ. Trimming left V 1 base short and J 6 bases short, with 16 bases between. The CDR3 DNA follows: TGTGCCAGCAGCTTAGTTAGAACAGGCCAACGCAATGAGCAGTTCTTC. This codes for CASSLVRTGQRNEQFF.